A selection of T cell receptor beta chains follows, all from one sample in a study of shared clonotypes between healthy human individuals. Only in-frame clones appear in the TCRdb table, and some are missing; sequencing was by immunoSEQ multiplex PCR. The data show about 1.5 million clones, roughly 97% seen once. The sample was naive CD4+ T cells sorted from blood. These receptors were taken from a man in his thirties or forties in good health. Each CDR3 is given with its conserved first and last residue. The D gene is left open where the match is weak. Only part of the rows carry a size: once, few, many, or a class if the clone is expanded.

>TRBJ2-3|TRBD2|TRBV5-5|once
CASSLGGTSFADTQYF
TGTGCCAGCAGCTTGGGGGGGACTAGCTTCGCAGATACGCAGTATTTT
>TRBJ2-4|-|TRBV5-4|few
CASSGMENIQYF
TGTGCCAGCAGCGGGATGGAAAACATTCAGTACTTC
>TRBJ2-1|-|TRBV5-5|-
CASSLSGHWNNEQFF
TGTGCCAGCAGCCTAAGCGGCCACTGGAACAATGAGCAGTTCTTC
>TRBJ1-4|-|TRBV19|-
CASSKSNEKLFF
TGTGCCAGTAGTAAGTCAAATGAAAAACTGTTTTTT
>TRBJ2-7|TRBD1|TRBV18|-
CASSPHPGQASYEQYF
TGTGCCAGCTCACCCCACCCTGGACAGGCCTCCTACGAGCAGTACTTC
>TRBJ2-7|TRBD1|TRBV6-1|-
CASSTGTGGYEQYF
TGTGCCAGCAGTACCGGGACAGGGGGCTACGAGCAGTACTTC
>TRBJ1-5|-|TRBV2|few
CASSAETGQPQHF
TGTGCCAGCAGTGCCGAAACGGGTCAGCCCCAGCATTTT
>TRBJ2-3|TRBD2|TRBV5-1|-
CASSLLAGSTDTQYF
TGCGCCAGCAGCTTACTAGCGGGGAGCACAGATACGCAGTATTTT
>TRBJ2-7|-|TRBV7-2|-
CASSFRYQTYEQYF
TGTGCCAGCAGCTTTCGGTACCAAACCTACGAGCAGTACTTC
>TRBJ2-2|TRBD2|TRBV9|-
CASSESAGGSPGELFF
TGTGCCAGCAGCGAATCGGCAGGCGGGAGCCCCGGGGAGCTGTTTTTT
>TRBJ2-5|-|TRBV5-5|-
CASSLGAPLERTQYF
TGTGCCAGCAGCTTGGGGGCCCCACTAGAGCGGACCCAGTACTTC
>TRBJ2-7|-|TRBV7-8|-
CASSLVSSYEQYF
TGTGCCAGCAGCTTAGTGTCGTCCTACGAGCAGTACTTC
>TRBJ1-5|-|TRBV6-6|-
CASAPQGNQPQHF
TGTGCCAGCGCCCCCCAGGGGAATCAGCCCCAGCATTTT
>TRBJ2-7|TRBD2|TRBV18|-
CASSPLAGISYEQYF
TGTGCCAGCTCACCTCTAGCGGGAATATCCTACGAGCAGTACTTC
>TRBJ2-2|TRBD2|TRBV19|-
CASSLREVLTGELFF
TGTGCCAGTAGTCTGCGGGAGGTTCTTACCGGGGAGCTGTTTTTT
>TRBJ1-4|TRBD1|TRBV6-8|-
CASSATQGAFSEKLFF
TGTGCCAGCAGTGCTACCCAGGGGGCGTTTAGCGAAAAACTGTTTTTT
>TRBJ2-2|-|TRBV18|-
CASSPQENTGELFF
TGTGCCAGCTCACCACAGGAGAACACCGGGGAGCTGTTTTTT
>TRBJ2-5|-|TRBV2|-
CASSESGSQETQYF
TGTGCCAGCAGTGAATCAGGGTCCCAAGAGACCCAGTACTTC
>TRBJ2-7|TRBD1|TRBV7-2|-
CASSLGGTGGREQYF
TGTGCCAGCAGCCTGGGGGGGACAGGGGGCCGCGAGCAGTACTTC
>TRBJ2-2|-|TRBV2|-
CASNLGSGELFF
TGTGCCAGCAATCTTGGGTCCGGGGAGCTGTTTTTT